This T cell receptor beta chain was captured by sequencing in a study of metastatic and nonmetastatic thyroid tumors. Study-level information: For malignant and benign thyroid patients, tumor or nodule tissue and blood were the sources whose repertoires were compared.

The CDR3 length is 18 residues. The V and J ends lost 0 bases and 2 bases, in that order; junction bases with no gene match: 10. Looked up from germline, CDR1 is MNHEY and CDR2 is SMNVEV (reference sequence). TCRdb ran MiXCR on the PCR reads. The table shows about 18,000 clones, with about 32% occurring only once. Each patient went into thyroid surgery without having received any treatment. There are a few counts of this clone. The sequencing sample was made of tumor tissue. The J gene is TRBJ2-7, the V gene TRBV27; 10 bases align to TRBD2. This clonotype originated in a male donor with papillary thyroid cancer or a benign thyroid nodule (not recorded which). Some clones in this sample may be carry-over from other donors' samples. CDR3 nucleotide sequence: TGTGCCAGCAGTTTATCAACCCCACTAGCGGGATATACCTACGAGCAGTACTTC. Translation: CASSLSTPLAGYTYEQYF.